These 5 T cell receptor beta chains came from one sample sequenced in a study of T cells in Graves' hyperthyroidism and ophthalmopathy. Amplification of TCR beta CDR3 regions used RNA as the template. First-round RT-PCR with HTBI primers amplified the TCR CDR3 region. TCRdb re-analysed the multiplex PCR reads in MiXCR, keeping a single row per CDR3 protein. The sample has under 700,000 distinct CDR3 sequences, over 15% seen once. Sequencing was performed on blood. The origin of the receptors is a woman under 30 with Graves' hyperthyroidism.

The chain uses TRBV7-2 and TRBJ2-1; D ambiguous. CDR3 size: 12 residues. Trimming left V 1 base short and J 7 bases short, with 5 bases between. Germline CDR1 is SGHTA and CDR2 is FQGNSA. CDR3 protein: CASSLVLNEQFF. The CDR3 bases are TGTGCCAGCAGCTTAGTTCTTAATGAGCAGTTCTTC.

Ten or more counts support this clonotype. V is TRBV5-1 and J is TRBJ1-6; no definite D call. The CDR3 contains 16 residues. V was clipped by 3 bases and J by 8 bases, with 18 bases between them. Germline lookup yields CDR1 SGHRS and CDR2 YFSETQ. CDR3 amino acids: CASSSQVDYRDSPLHF. CDR3 nucleotides: TGCGCCAGCAGCTCACAAGTAGACTATCGGGATTCACCCCTCCACTTT.

The table lists this clonotype with a few counts. V gene TRBV7-9 combines with J gene TRBJ2-5, with D maybe TRBD2 (6 bases). Germline lookup yields CDR1 SEHNR and CDR2 FQNEAQ (reference sequence). The CDR3 is made up of 14 amino acids. V was pared by 3 bases and J by 5 bases, with 13 bases between. The CDR3 protein is CASSFLAGKETQYF. CDR3 bases: TGTGCCAGCAGCTTCTTGGCGGGGAAGGAGACCCAGTACTTC.

This clonotype has a count of ten or more. The V and J genes are TRBV6-1 and TRBJ1-5, with a tentative D call TRBD1 (6 bases). This CDR3 has 13 residues. V was shortened by 7 bases and J by 7 bases, with 14 bases between the two germline ends. CDR1 and CDR2 (germline): MNHNS, SASEGT. Here the CDR3 DNA reads TGTGCCAGCAATAAGGGGGTCACGCAGCCCCAGCATTTT. Residues: CASNKGVTQPQHF.

The chain employs TRBV7-2 and TRBJ1-2; a possible D gene is TRBD1 (5 bases). This CDR3 spans 14 amino acids. CDR1 is SGHTA, CDR2 FQGNSA, per germline. V was trimmed by 2 bases and J by 3 bases, leaving 10 bases between them. The CDR3 here is CASSLFRGDYGYTF. CDR3 in DNA: TGTGCCAGCAGCTTATTTAGAGGGGACTATGGCTACACCTTC. Based on the CDR3 plus reference TRBV7-2 and TRBJ1-2, the full variable domain is GAGVSQSPSNKVTEKGKDVELRCDPISGHTALYWYRQSLGQGLEFLIYFQGNSAPDKSGLPSDRFSAERTGGSVSTLTIQRTQQEDSAVYLCASSLFRGDYGYTFGSGTRLTVV.